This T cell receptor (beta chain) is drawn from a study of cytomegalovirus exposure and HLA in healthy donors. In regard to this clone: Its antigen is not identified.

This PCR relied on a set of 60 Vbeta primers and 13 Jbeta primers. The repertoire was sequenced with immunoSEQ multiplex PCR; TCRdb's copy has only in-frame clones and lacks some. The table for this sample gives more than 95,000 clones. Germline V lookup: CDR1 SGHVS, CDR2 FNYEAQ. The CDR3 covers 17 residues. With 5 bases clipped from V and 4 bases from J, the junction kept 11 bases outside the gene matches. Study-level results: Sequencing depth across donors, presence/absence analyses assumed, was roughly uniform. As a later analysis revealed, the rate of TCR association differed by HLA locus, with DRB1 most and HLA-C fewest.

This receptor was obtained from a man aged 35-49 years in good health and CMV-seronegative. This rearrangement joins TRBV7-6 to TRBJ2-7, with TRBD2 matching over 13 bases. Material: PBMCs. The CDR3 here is CASSLGTSGATRYEQYF. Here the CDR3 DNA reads TGTGCCAGCAGCCTCGGGACTAGCGGGGCCACGAGGTACGAGCAGTACTTC. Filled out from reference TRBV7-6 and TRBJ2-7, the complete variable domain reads GAGVSQSPRYKVTKRGQDVALRCDPISGHVSLYWYRQALGQGPEFLTYFNYEAQQDKSGLPNDRFSAERPEGSISTLTIQRTEQRDSAMYRCASSLGTSGATRYEQYFGPGTRLTVT.